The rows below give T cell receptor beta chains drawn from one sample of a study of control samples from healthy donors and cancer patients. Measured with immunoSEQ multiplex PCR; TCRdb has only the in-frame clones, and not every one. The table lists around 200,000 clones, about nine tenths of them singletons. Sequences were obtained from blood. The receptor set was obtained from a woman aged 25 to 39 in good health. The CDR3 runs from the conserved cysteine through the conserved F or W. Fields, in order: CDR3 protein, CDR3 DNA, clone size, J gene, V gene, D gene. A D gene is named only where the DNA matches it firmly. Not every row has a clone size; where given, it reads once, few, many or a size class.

CASSPGGLSGNTIYF,TGTGCCAGCTCACCGGGGGGCCTCTCTGGAAACACCATATATTTT,NA,TRBJ1-3,TRBV18,NA
CARGTGKDYEQYF,TGTGCCAGGGGGACAGGGAAAGACTACGAGCAGTACTTC,NA,TRBJ2-7,TRBV2,TRBD1
CASTKTGGRNSPLHF,TGTGCCAGCACCAAAACAGGGGGCAGAAATTCACCCCTCCACTTT,NA,TRBJ1-6,TRBV7-9,TRBD1
CASSYVRYNEQFF,TGTGCCAGCAGTTATGTCCGCTACAATGAGCAGTTCTTC,NA,TRBJ2-1,TRBV6-2/TRBV6-3,NA
CATSRVVAGYNEQFF,TGTGCCACCAGCAGAGTGGTAGCGGGGTACAATGAGCAGTTCTTC,NA,TRBJ2-1,TRBV15,TRBD2
CASSDSRDREGYTF,TGTGCCAGCAGTGACTCCCGGGACAGGGAAGGCTACACCTTC,NA,TRBJ1-2,TRBV6-4,TRBD1
CASSTGLSYEQFF,TGTGCCAGCAGCACGGGACTCTCCTATGAGCAGTTCTTC,NA,TRBJ2-1,TRBV7-3,NA
CASSYGQGDGYTF,TGTGCCAGCAGTTACGGCCAGGGCGATGGCTACACCTTC,NA,TRBJ1-2,TRBV6-6,NA
CAWSGTVQETQYF,TGTGCCTGGAGTGGGACCGTACAAGAGACCCAGTACTTC,NA,TRBJ2-5,TRBV30,NA
CASSLSPGQGFNYGYTF,TGTGCCAGCAGCTTATCCCCGGGACAGGGCTTCAACTATGGCTACACCTTC,NA,TRBJ1-2,TRBV11-2,TRBD1
CASSGTGTGNQPQHF,TGTGCCAGCAGCGGTACCGGGACAGGGAATCAGCCCCAGCATTTT,NA,TRBJ1-5,TRBV7-9,TRBD1
CASSIGGNLNTEAFF,TGTGCCAGTAGTATAGGGGGCAACCTGAACACTGAAGCTTTCTTT,NA,TRBJ1-1,TRBV19,NA
CATSRDQTGSETQYF,TGTGCCACCAGCAGAGATCAAACAGGGTCAGAAACCCAGTACTTC,NA,TRBJ2-5,TRBV15,NA
CASSFGGLTEAFF,TGTGCCAGCAGTTTCGGGGGGCTAACTGAAGCTTTCTTT,NA,TRBJ1-1,TRBV12-3/TRBV12-4,NA
CASSLYTLNEQYF,TGTGCCAGCAGCTTATACACCCTCAACGAGCAGTACTTC,NA,TRBJ2-7,TRBV7-8,NA
CAWSVGINSPLHF,TGTGCCTGGAGTGTAGGGATTAATTCACCCCTCCACTTT,NA,TRBJ1-6,TRBV30,NA
CASSDEAGGTDTQYF,TGTGCCAGCAGTGACGAGGCGGGGGGCACAGATACGCAGTATTTT,NA,TRBJ2-3,TRBV6-1,TRBD2
CASSHTFQETQYF,TGTGCCAGCAGCCATACTTTCCAAGAGACCCAGTACTTC,NA,TRBJ2-5,TRBV3-1/TRBV3-2,NA
CASSNGQGGNQPQHF,TGTGCCAGTAGTAATGGACAGGGGGGGAATCAGCCCCAGCATTTT,NA,TRBJ1-5,TRBV19,TRBD1
CASSFPGSRRNEQFF,TGTGCCAGCAGCTTCCCCGGAAGTCGTCGCAATGAGCAGTTCTTC,NA,TRBJ2-1,TRBV7-2,NA
CASIPNAVMNTEAFF,TGTGCCAGCATTCCGAACGCAGTCATGAACACTGAAGCTTTCTTT,NA,TRBJ1-1,TRBV7-9,NA
CASSLGLAGGPDTQYF,TGTGCCAGCAGCTTGGGACTAGCGGGGGGGCCAGATACGCAGTATTTT,NA,TRBJ2-3,TRBV5-5,TRBD2
CASRLGGGTETQYF,TGTGCAAGTCGCTTAGGAGGAGGGACGGAGACCCAGTACTTC,NA,TRBJ2-5,TRBV12-2,NA
CASSPGVLEKLFF,TGTGCCAGCTCACCAGGGGTTCTCGAAAAACTGTTTTTT,once,TRBJ1-4,TRBV18,NA
CASKTLAGEVQETQYF,TGTGCCAGCAAAACACTAGCGGGGGAGGTCCAAGAGACCCAGTACTTC,NA,TRBJ2-5,TRBV3-1/TRBV3-2,TRBD2
CASSVVGNTIYF,TGTGCCAGCAGCGTAGTCGGAAACACCATATATTTT,NA,TRBJ1-3,TRBV9,NA
CASSEGASVETQYF,TGTGCCAGCAGTGAAGGGGCTAGCGTCGAGACCCAGTACTTC,NA,TRBJ2-5,TRBV6-1,NA
CASSLRGGETQYF,TGCGCCAGCAGCTTGCGGGGCGGAGAGACCCAGTACTTC,NA,TRBJ2-5,TRBV5-1,NA
CASSVSQGSQPQHF,TGTGCCAGCAGTGTAAGTCAGGGGAGTCAGCCCCAGCATTTT,NA,TRBJ1-5,TRBV6-4,NA
CASSYGQGNYGYTF,TGTGCCAGCAGTTACGGACAGGGGAACTATGGCTACACCTTC,NA,TRBJ1-2,TRBV6-5,TRBD1
CASSLNVDSTEAFF,TGTGCCAGCAGCTTAAATGTCGATAGCACTGAAGCTTTCTTT,NA,TRBJ1-1,TRBV11-3,NA
CASGLTGGTEAFF,TGTGCTAGTGGCCTTACAGGGGGCACTGAAGCTTTCTTT,NA,TRBJ1-1,TRBV12-5,TRBD1
CASSLGGDPSYEQYF,TGTGCCAGCAGCTTGGGGGGGGACCCCTCCTACGAGCAGTACTTC,NA,TRBJ2-7,TRBV5-5,NA
CASSLEQGTEAFF,TGTGCCAGCAGCTTGGAACAGGGCACTGAAGCTTTCTTT,NA,TRBJ1-1,TRBV5-8,NA
CASRAGQGTEKLFF,TGTGCCAGCAGGGCGGGACAGGGTACCGAAAAACTGTTTTTT,NA,TRBJ1-4,TRBV2,TRBD1
CATLDRDYGYTF,TGTGCCACCCTAGACAGGGACTATGGCTACACCTTC,NA,TRBJ1-2,TRBV28,TRBD1
CASRVQGPYEQYF,TGTGCCAGCAGGGTGCAGGGCCCCTACGAGCAGTACTTC,NA,TRBJ2-7,TRBV28,NA
CASSLRGRYTEAFF,TGTGCCAGCAGCTTGCGGGGGAGGTACACTGAAGCTTTCTTT,NA,TRBJ1-1,TRBV5-5,NA
CASSPGLAGQETQYF,TGTGCCAGCAGCCCGGGACTAGCGGGGCAAGAGACCCAGTACTTC,NA,TRBJ2-5,TRBV9,TRBD2